This T cell receptor beta chain was recovered during a study of identical twins (dated by TCRdb to 2016 to 2017). Study-level background: To test whether fetal clonotypes persist, this study deep-sequenced TCR alpha and beta repertoires from monozygotic twins, from unrelated adults of various ages, and from cord blood. To rule out contamination, the twin experiments were replicated at different times with different library preparation protocols.

Only healthy Caucasian donors were included. The twin cohort comprised three pairs of female monozygotic twins, all aged roughly 18 to 30 years. RNA for TCR libraries was isolated from peripheral blood mononuclear cells. Study-level results and caveats: Compared with coincidental sharing between unrelated individuals, an excess of low generation-probability sequences was observed among out-of-frame TCR alpha sequences shared between twins. Zero-insertion analyses could be partly confounded by invariant T cells such as MAIT and iNKT, although diverse VJ usage argued against such confounding for most clonotypes. Because the same donors could not be followed over many years, the conclusions depended on cross-sectional statistical analysis. Recombination models systematically underestimated out-of-frame TCR alpha sharing in monozygotic twins but agreed with sharing between unrelated individuals. Abundant cord blood beta clonotypes carried fewer insertions; young adult naive repertoires showed a weaker similar trend, while memory repertoires showed none. The excess sharing between twins in beta out-of-frame sequences was weaker because fewer shared sequences reduced the signal-to-noise ratio.

The library was prepared using 5' RACE. The sample was run on an Illumina HiSeq 2000. A universal primer binding site was introduced by template switching, and a unique molecular identifier was present in the final cDNA, enabling accurate counting of TCR cDNA molecules. Specific primers in the conserved constant-segment region were used to synthesize first-strand cDNA for TCR alpha and beta chains. To control for contamination, every cDNA library carried two barcodes: a SMART-Mk sample barcode plus Illumina barcodes. TruSeq adapter sequences along with Illumina sample barcodes were introduced in two successive PCR steps. The Illumina HiSeq platform was used with custom primers to sequence TCR alpha and beta cDNA libraries. The authors' analysis ran thus. MiGEC was used to process raw reads and extract unique molecular identifiers, and MiXCR was used to find CDR3 positions. Recombination models were inferred per individual with the repgenHMM and IGoR tools using an EM algorithm. The analysis of shared clonotypes was done with the tcR package in R, with sharing normalized by the product of cloneset sizes. Out-of-frame nonproductive sequences were analyzed to study raw recombination free of thymic and clonal selection effects. TCRdb applied fastp at Q25 and MiXCR to the public reads, then kept only in-frame beta chains. Every entry covers one CDR3 protein and lists the most common genes and DNA from its rows. It is TCRdb's table, rather than the study itself, that gives the V and J calls and clone size. This sample gives 500,000 to 700,000 distinct CDR3 sequences in total; 7.1% of them show up just once. The top ten clones comprise around 1.6% of the sample.

CDR1 and CDR2 are read off the germline V gene as MGHRA and YSYEKL. Counted from cysteine to phenylalanine, this CDR3 has 14 amino acids. Only CDR3 DNA remains: 42 bases, in frame from the first base. V is pared back by 4 bases and J by 2 bases, with 12 bases lying between the germline termini. As for this clonotype: It has no known antigen specificity. No base qualities exist here, and no much larger clone lies one base off it.

Separately, the same data were catalogued under a study of yellow fever vaccine responses in identical twins. Per the second study: According to the authors, in identical twins the way T cells responded to vaccination appeared partly convergent and partly personalized. Focusing on identical twins, the study followed the T cell clones that responded to the vaccine, and did so with precision.

The sequence joins TRBV4-1 to TRBJ2-7; TRBD1 could be the D gene, as 6 bases match. The clonotype comes from a woman under 30 in good health. The material sequenced was PBMCs. The CDR3 sequence is CASSPGTTPYEQYF. The DNA is as follows: TGCGCCAGCAGCCCAGGGACAACCCCCTACGAGCAGTACTTC.